Listed below are T cell receptor beta chains from one sample, sequenced in a study of T cells in Graves' hyperthyroidism and ophthalmopathy. TCRdb ran MiXCR on the multiplex PCR reads and lists one entry per CDR3 protein. This sample yields around 350,000 distinct CDR3 sequences, of which about 18% are seen a single time; 30% to 35% belongs to the top ten. Sequences were obtained from blood. All receptors come from a woman aged 30 to 39 with Graves' hyperthyroidism that later progressed to Graves' ophthalmopathy. CDR3s include the opening cysteine and the closing phenylalanine or tryptophan. D genes are given only for firm matches. Clone sizes are given selectively: once, few, many, or a class where the clone is expanded.

>many|TRBJ2-1|TRBV9|TRBD2
TGTGCCAGCAGCGAAAGCGGGGCAAGCTCCTACAATGAGCAGTTCTTC
CASSESGASSYNEQFF
>many|TRBJ1-5|TRBV27|NA
TGTGCCAGCAGTTTGGGGATCAATCAGCCCCAGCATTTT
CASSLGINQPQHF
>NA|TRBJ2-3|TRBV7-9|TRBD2
TGTGCCAGCAGCTCGACCGGACTAGCGTTCGGCACAGATACGCAGTATTTT
CASSSTGLAFGTDTQYF
>many|TRBJ2-1|TRBV7-9|TRBD2
TGTGCCAGCAGTCCAAGTGGGACTAGATCCCTCGATGAGCAGTTCTTC
CASSPSGTRSLDEQFF
>many|TRBJ2-1|TRBV7-9|NA
TGTGCCAGCAGCTCAACCCGACAGGCCAATGAGCAGTTCTTC
CASSSTRQANEQFF
>few|TRBJ2-1|TRBV28|NA
TGTGCCAGCCGGGGCGGCCCAGGACTCAATGAGCAGTTCTTC
CASRGGPGLNEQFF
>many|TRBJ2-2|TRBV29-1|NA
TGCAGCGGATCTAGGGACACTAACACCGGGGAGCTGTTTTTT
CSGSRDTNTGELFF
>NA|TRBJ1-3|TRBV7-2|NA
TGTGCCAGCAGCTTAGATTATCTCAGCTCTGGAAACACCATATATTTT
CASSLDYLSSGNTIYF
>many|TRBJ2-2|TRBV12-3/TRBV12-4|TRBD2
TGTGCCAGCAGTTTAGCTTGGGGGACTAGCGGGGAAAACACCGGGGAGCTGTTTTTT
CASSLAWGTSGENTGELFF
>many|TRBJ1-1|TRBV19|TRBD1
TGTGCCAGTAGTATAGATCGGACCACAGGGGGGTCGGGCACTGAAGCTTTCTTT
CASSIDRTTGGSGTEAFF
>NA|TRBJ2-2|TRBV5-1|NA
TGCGCCAGCAGCCTGGGGACGGGGGACAACACCGGGGAGCTGTTTTTT
CASSLGTGDNTGELFF
>many|TRBJ2-3|TRBV5-1|NA
TGCGCCAGCAGCGACCCCGGAGAAGATACGCAGTATTTT
CASSDPGEDTQYF
>NA|TRBJ2-3|TRBV6-2/TRBV6-3|TRBD2
TGTGCCAGCAGTTACTCAGCGGGGGGGTCAGATACGCAGTATTTT
CASSYSAGGSDTQYF
>many|TRBJ2-7|TRBV3-1|NA
TGTGCCAGCAGCCAACTAGCCTGGGAGCAGTACTTC
CASSQLAWEQYF
>many|TRBJ2-2|TRBV24-1|TRBD2
TGTGCCACCAGTGATGAACTGCTTAGCGGGGGGATGAACACCGGGGAGCTGTTTTTT
CATSDELLSGGMNTGELFF
>many|TRBJ1-1|TRBV4-1|NA
TGCGCCAGCAGCCAAGGTCCGACGACAGTGAACACTGAAGCTTTCTTT
CASSQGPTTVNTEAFF